The 15 T cell receptor beta chains listed next were all sequenced from one sample in a study of blood T cells in healthy people across ages. Using a J-beta primer mix together with a sample-barcoded 5' primer, a second PCR was run for about 6 to 11 cycles. TCRdb re-called the 5' RACE reads through MiXCR, storing one row per CDR3 protein. The sample has about 930,000 distinct CDR3 sequences, roughly 28% seen once. This sample was shared with a second study, whose subject was T cells of mothers and their children.

Sequenced sample: blood. The receptors originated from a woman between 35 and 50 years old in good health.

This clonotype was observed at least ten times. This chain connects TRBV29-1 to TRBJ1-2, with no clear D. The CDR3 extends over 10 amino acids. Deletions cut 6 bases from V and 8 bases from J, with 10 bases between. Germline V gene data show CDR1 as SQVTM and CDR2 as ANQGSEA. CDR3 residues: CSVLDNGYTF. CDR3 in DNA: TGCAGCGTCCTTGACAACGGCTACACCTTC.

This clonotype has a count of ten or more. The rearrangement links TRBV4-1 to TRBJ1-1; D remains unclear. The CDR3 is 15 residues long. V lost 1 base and J lost 2, with 11 bases in between. Germline CDR1 reads MGHRA; CDR2 reads YSYEKL. The CDR3 sequence: CASSQGMGINTEAFF. CDR3 nucleotide sequence: TGCGCCAGCAGCCAAGGTATGGGTATCAACACTGAAGCTTTCTTT.

This chain uses TRBV4-1 with TRBJ1-3, with a weak D call TRBD1 (6 bases). Trimming took 6 bases from V and 3 from J, leaving 27 bases between them. Germline assignment: CDR1 MGHRA and CDR2 YSYEKL. The CDR3 spans 19 residues. In nucleotides, the CDR3 is TGCGCCAGCAGTCACGGTTGGCAGGGGAGCGGGTTTTATGGAAACACCATATATTTT. It is translated as CASSHGWQGSGFYGNTIYF.

This clonotype was found many times. J is TRBJ2-1 and V is TRBV20-1, with TRBD2 matching over 8 bases. The trim removed 0 bases at V and 3 bases at J, leaving 7 bases unmatched. This CDR3 spans 16 amino acids. CDR1 is DFQATT and CDR2 is SNEGSKA in the germline V gene (reference sequence). The CDR3 nucleotides read TGCAGTGCTAGAGATGGAGGCGGGGGGCTCTACAATGAGCAGTTCTTC. Protein: CSARDGGGGLYNEQFF.

Worth noting for this clonotype: An end of the junction does not agree with germline; a read error may underlie this. V and J are TRBV3-1 and TRBJ2-2; TRBD1 might be the D (7 bases). CDR1 is LGHDT, CDR2 YNNKEL, per germline (reference sequence). CDR3 length equals 15 residues. The CDR3: CASSRGTANTRELFF. The CDR3 DNA is TGTGCCAGCAGCCGCGGGACAGCAAACACCAGGGAGCTGTTTTTT.

This chain links TRBV6-5 with TRBJ2-7; 9 bases are a match to TRBD2. The J call is in doubt because the DNA end fits TRBJ2-5 better. Looked up from germline, CDR1 is MNHEY and CDR2 is SVGAGI. The CDR3 is made up of 16 amino acids. The DNA of the CDR3 is TGTGCCAGCAGTTACTCGGGCGGGGGGGGGCAGGAGACCCAGTACTTC. It yields the protein CASSYSGGGGQETQYF.

There are many counts of this clonotype. The gene calls are TRBV7-7 and TRBJ2-7, with D maybe TRBD1 (6 bases). Looked up from germline, CDR1 is SSHAT and CDR2 is FNYEAQ (reference sequence). This CDR3 has 12 amino acids. The CDR3 nucleotides are TGTGCTCGGGCATGGGACACCCACGAGCAGTACTTC. Translation: CARAWDTHEQYF.

This chain links TRBV20-1 with TRBJ1-5; D not certain. This CDR3 region has 9 residues. Between the trimmed V and J ends, which lost 4 bases and 6 bases, there was a span of 1 base. Per the germline V gene, CDR1 is DFQATT and CDR2 is SNEGSKA (reference sequence). CDR3 in DNA: TGCAGTGCTACTCAGCCCCAGCATTTT. As protein: CSATQPQHF.

This clonotype was seen a few times. This sequence joins TRBV5-1 and TRBJ2-5, with TRBD1 identical over 7 bases. Germline trimming cut 0 bases from V and 5 bases from J; bases unmatched to any gene: 7. The length of the CDR3 is 15 residues. The germline CDR1 and CDR2 sequences are SGHRS and YFSETQ. CDR3 amino acids: CASSLGTGSVETQYF. The CDR3 DNA reads TGCGCCAGCAGCTTGGGGACAGGATCGGTGGAGACCCAGTACTTC.

This sequence joins TRBV4-3 and TRBJ2-3; 13 nucleotides agree with TRBD2. Germline-derived CDR1 and CDR2 are LGHNA and YSLEER. CDR3 length: 16 residues. Trimming removed 4 bases from V and 5 bases from J; junction bases left unmatched: 6. CDR3 sequence reads: CASSPTSGGAGDTQYF. The CDR3 region has the DNA TGCGCCAGCAGCCCTACTAGCGGGGGGGCCGGAGATACGCAGTATTTT.

There are many counts of this clonotype. The chain is built from TRBV7-9 and TRBJ1-1; D remains unclear. This CDR3 has 13 residues. Germline V gene sequence: CDR1 SEHNR, CDR2 FQNEAQ (reference sequence). Between the trimmed V and J ends, which lost 2 bases and 4 bases, there was a span of 8 bases. The CDR3 DNA is TGTGCCAGCAGCTTAACTTCGGCCACTGAAGCTTTCTTT. Translation gives CASSLTSATEAFF.

Only one count was recorded for this clonotype. This chain links TRBV12-3 or TRBV12-4 with TRBJ1-5; maybe TRBD1 (6 bases). This CDR3 is 15 amino acids long. V was trimmed by 5 bases and J by 7 bases, leaving 18 bases between them. The CDR3 is CASSTDRSLYQPQHF. In nucleotides, the CDR3 is TGTGCCAGCAGTACAGACAGGAGCCTTTACCAGCCCCAGCATTTT.

This clonotype showed up just a few times. V usage is TRBV28 and J usage is TRBJ1-5; a possible D gene is TRBD1 (5 bases). CDR3 length equals 14 residues. V lost 7 bases and J 1 base, leaving 11 bases between the germline ends. Germline assignment: CDR1 MDHEN and CDR2 SYDVKM. The CDR3 DNA sequence: TGTGCCAGCAAGGTAGACAGCAGCAATCAGCCCCAGCATTTT. Translated: CASKVDSSNQPQHF.

J is TRBJ1-5 and V is TRBV4-1; 8 nucleotides line up with TRBD1. With V trimmed by 3 bases and J by 7 bases, 14 bases remained unmatched. There are 17 residues in the CDR3. Germline loops: CDR1 MGHRA, CDR2 YSYEKL. This CDR3 reads CASSQYSAGTGTQPQHF. CDR3 in DNA: TGCGCCAGCAGCCAGTATTCCGCCGGGACAGGTACACAGCCCCAGCATTTT.

This clonotype was detected a few times. The genes are TRBV9 and TRBJ2-1, with 9 bases fitting TRBD1. V lost 0 bases and J lost 6; bases outside the gene matches: 4. The CDR3 has 15 amino acids. Germline CDR1 is SGDLS and CDR2 is YYNGEE. The CDR3 nucleotides are TGTGCCAGCAGCGTAGCTCGGACAGGGGTCAATGAGCAGTTCTTC. Translated, it gives CASSVARTGVNEQFF.